The present T cell receptor beta chain was sequenced within a study of OX40 agonist ivuxolimab in advanced cancers. About the research overall: Cohort: 80% to 90% men, mean age approximately 66, aged about 23 to 79. Whole-study findings and limits: At 0.1-3.0 mg/kg, partial responders had clonal expansion among the lowest observed.

The CDR3 sequence is 13 residues long. Trimming removed 5 bases at V and 4 bases at J, with 10 bases between. Per germline, CDR1 SGHTA and CDR2 FQGTGA. The table came from immunoSEQ multiplex PCR; TCRdb's copy has only in-frame clones and leaves some out. The sample shows around 81,000 clones, roughly four fifths of them seen only once. This clone has just one count. As yet, its antigen is unknown. This TCR derives from an adult with an advanced solid tumor such as melanoma, head and neck, liver or kidney cancer. The chain carries TRBV7-3 and TRBJ2-3; D might be TRBD1 (5 bases). Source: CD4+ or CD8+ T cells sorted from blood, taken in a trial of the OX40 agonist ivuxolimab. The chain's CDR3 is CASSLGLSDTQYF. CDR3 in DNA: TGTGCCAGCAGCCTGGGGCTGTCAGATACGCAGTATTTT.